These T cell receptor beta chains were read from a single sample in a study of blood T cell repertoires in COVID-19. Measured with immunoSEQ multiplex PCR; TCRdb has only the in-frame clones, and not every one. Of about 170,000 clones listed, roughly 85% are singletons. Material: peripheral blood. The source is a human donor with acute or convalescent COVID-19. The donor label of this sample is uncertain. CDR3s include the opening cysteine and the closing phenylalanine or tryptophan. The D gene is left open where the match is weak. Only some rows state a clone size, as once, few, many or a class for expanded clones.

TRBV9	TRBJ1-2	TRBD1	19	few	TGTGCCAGCAGCGTTGGGGGTCCGCACCGGGACAGGGGGCGAGATGGCTACACCTTC	CASSVGGPHRDRGRDGYTF
TRBV1	TRBJ1-6	NA	19	NA	TGCACCAGCAGCCAAGATTTACAGGGGAAGAGCTCCTATAATTCACCCCTCCACTTT	CTSSQDLQGKSSYNSPLHF
TRBV7-2	TRBJ1-5	NA	15	NA	TGTGCCAGCAGCTTAGTTCAGGGAGGTAATCAGCCCCAGCATTTT	CASSLVQGGNQPQHF
TRBV11-2	TRBJ1-2	TRBD1	16	few	TGTGCCAGCAGCCGGGACAGGGGGCGTTTAGACTATGGCTACACCTTC	CASSRDRGRLDYGYTF
TRBV23-1	TRBJ2-3	NA	16	NA	TGCGCCAGCAGTCAGCGGGCCACTCGGCACACAGATACGCAGTATTTT	CASSQRATRHTDTQYF
TRBV11-2	TRBJ2-7	TRBD1	16	few	TGTGCCAGCAGCTCCGGAGGAGGGACAGGCTCCTACGAGCAGTACTTC	CASSSGGGTGSYEQYF
TRBV4-2	TRBJ1-5	TRBD1	17	NA	TGTGCCAGCAGCCAAGATTTGGGACAGGGGGCATATCAGCCCCAGCATTTT	CASSQDLGQGAYQPQHF
TRBV2	TRBJ1-1	TRBD1	14	NA	TGTGCCAGCAGTGGGGGAGGGACAGGCCGAGAAGCTTTCTTT	CASSGGGTGREAFF
TRBV7-3	TRBJ2-3	TRBD2	19	NA	TGTGCCAGCAGCTTCTCCGATCCTACTAGCGGGGTCTCCACAGATACGCAGTATTTT	CASSFSDPTSGVSTDTQYF
TRBV18	TRBJ2-3	TRBD1	15	NA	TGTGCCAGCTCACCTATAGGACAGGGACCAGATACGCAGTATTTT	CASSPIGQGPDTQYF
TRBV2	TRBJ1-1	NA	14	NA	TGTGCCAGCAGTGAAAACATTATGAACACTGAAGCTTTCTTT	CASSENIMNTEAFF
TRBV7-9	TRBJ2-3	NA	17	NA	TGTGCCAGCAGCTTAGGGTCCATCGCGGGGCGGACAGATACGCAGTATTTT	CASSLGSIAGRTDTQYF
TRBV5-4	TRBJ2-5	TRBD2	14	once	TGTGCCAGCAGCGGCGGGGGGCCCCAAGAGACCCAGTACTTC	CASSGGGPQETQYF
TRBV5-1	TRBJ1-2	TRBD1	14	NA	TGCGCCAGCATGCGGGAAGGGGGCTCGCATGGCTACACCTTC	CASMREGGSHGYTF
TRBV3-1/TRBV3-2	TRBJ1-5	NA	17	NA	TGTGCCAGCAGCCAAGATGCGGGGGGAGGAAGCAATCAGCCCCAGCATTTT	CASSQDAGGGSNQPQHF
TRBV24-1	TRBJ1-2	NA	12	NA	TGTGCCACCAGTGACAGACAGTTCGGCTACACCTTC	CATSDRQFGYTF
TRBV9	TRBJ2-3	TRBD1	16	NA	TGTGCCAGCAGCGCCGAAGTCGACAGGGGGACAGATACGCAGTATTTT	CASSAEVDRGTDTQYF
TRBV30	TRBJ2-5	NA	14	NA	TGTGCCTGGAGCCCCAGGGGTTTGGGGGAGACCCAGTACTTC	CAWSPRGLGETQYF
TRBV11-3	TRBJ1-2	NA	15	NA	TGTGCCAGCAGCTTAGATGGCCAGGGAGGGAATGGCTACACCTTC	CASSLDGQGGNGYTF
TRBV7-9	TRBJ1-2	NA	14	NA	TGTGCCAGCAGCTTGTCCACAACAAACTATGGCTACACCTTC	CASSLSTTNYGYTF
TRBV29-1	TRBJ2-1	TRBD2	15	NA	TGCAGCGTTGTCCCAAGCGGGGGGGCATACAATGAGCAGTTCTTC	CSVVPSGGAYNEQFF
TRBV2	TRBJ2-5	NA	11	NA	TGTGCCAGCAACAGAGGGGAGACCCAGTACTTC	CASNRGETQYF
TRBV2	TRBJ1-2	NA	13	NA	TGTGCCAGCAGTTGGGGGGAGAGGTATGGCTACACCTTC	CASSWGERYGYTF
TRBV5-1	TRBJ2-2	NA	15	NA	TGCGCCAGCAGCCCCGCAGGGGTTCGGACCGGGGAGCTGTTTTTT	CASSPAGVRTGELFF
TRBV10-3	TRBJ1-1	NA	13	NA	TGTGCCATCAGTGAGGTGGGCGTCACTGAAGCTTTCTTT	CAISEVGVTEAFF
TRBV30	TRBJ1-1	TRBD1	12	NA	TGTGCCTGGTCGGACAGGGCTACTGAAGCTTTCTTT	CAWSDRATEAFF
TRBV7-2	TRBJ2-7	TRBD2	14	NA	TGTGCCAGCAGCTTAGAGCGGGGTGCCTACGAGCAGTACTTC	CASSLERGAYEQYF
TRBV7-8	TRBJ1-3	NA	12	NA	TGTGCCAGCAGCGTATCTGGAAACACCATATATTTT	CASSVSGNTIYF
TRBV4-1	TRBJ2-7	NA	13	NA	TGCGCCAGCAGCCAACCCCCGGTCTACGAGCAGTACTTC	CASSQPPVYEQYF
TRBV2	TRBJ1-4	NA	15	NA	TGTGCCAGCAGGGGAGGGACGGCAACTAATGAAAAACTGTTTTTT	CASRGGTATNEKLFF
TRBV6-5	TRBJ1-3	TRBD1	15	NA	TGTGCCAGCAGGTCCCAGGGGGCAGATGGAAACACCATATATTTT	CASRSQGADGNTIYF
TRBV19	TRBJ2-3	NA	14	NA	TGTGCCAGTAGTATACAGGGTGGGACAGATACGCAGTATTTT	CASSIQGGTDTQYF
TRBV7-2	TRBJ1-6	TRBD1	17	NA	TGTGCCAGCAGCTGGATAGGGCAGGGGGAGGTTAACTCACCCCTCCACTTT	CASSWIGQGEVNSPLHF
TRBV28	TRBJ1-1	NA	13	once	TGTGCCAGCAGTCCTCGGGTTGGGACTGAAGCTTTCTTT	CASSPRVGTEAFF
TRBV7-2	TRBJ1-5	NA	16	NA	TGTGCCAGCAGCTTAGATGGCACCTTTAGCAATCAGCCCCAGCATTTT	CASSLDGTFSNQPQHF
TRBV7-2	TRBJ2-7	TRBD2	18	NA	TGTGCCAGCAGCTTCGGGACTAGCGGGGGTCCAAGCTCCTACGAGCAGTACTTC	CASSFGTSGGPSSYEQYF
TRBV7-9	TRBJ1-1	TRBD1	15	few	TGTGCCAGCAGCTTATACGGGACAGCCGACACTGAAGCTTTCTTT	CASSLYGTADTEAFF
TRBV5-1	TRBJ2-7	NA	15	once	TGCGCCAGCAGCTGGAGGGGGCAGGCCTCCTACGAGCAGTACTTC	CASSWRGQASYEQYF
TRBV7-2	TRBJ1-6	TRBD1	15	NA	TGTGCCAGCAGCCCCAGACAGGGGGCAAATTCACCCCTCCACTTT	CASSPRQGANSPLHF
TRBV18	TRBJ1-2	NA	15	NA	TGTGCCAGCTCACCAGGGGGGACGGCAAACTATGGCTACACCTTC	CASSPGGTANYGYTF
TRBV30	TRBJ1-1	NA	11	NA	TGTGCCTGGACCAGGATCGCTGAAGCTTTCTTT	CAWTRIAEAFF
TRBV7-9	TRBJ2-7	NA	12	NA	TGTGCCAGCAGCACTGATCGTTCCGAGCAGTACTTC	CASSTDRSEQYF
TRBV6-2/TRBV6-3	TRBJ1-1	NA	13	NA	TGTGCCAGCAGTTACTCCTGGGGGGGCGAAGCTTTCTTT	CASSYSWGGEAFF
TRBV5-5	TRBJ1-5	TRBD1	17	NA	TGTGCCAGCAGCTTCCAGGACAGGGGGAGTCGCAATCAGCCCCAGCATTTT	CASSFQDRGSRNQPQHF
TRBV30	TRBJ1-1	NA	18	NA	TGTGCCTGGAGTGTAGGCGCACAGGACGGTCGAATAGTCACTGAAGCTTTCTTT	CAWSVGAQDGRIVTEAFF
TRBV5-6	TRBJ2-7	TRBD1	14	NA	TGTGCCAGCAGCCAGGACAGGATATCCTACGAGCAGTACTTC	CASSQDRISYEQYF
TRBV4-3	TRBJ1-3	NA	18	NA	TGCGCCAGCAGCCAATCTATTATCACCGTGAGCTCTGGAAACACCATATATTTT	CASSQSIITVSSGNTIYF
TRBV19	TRBJ2-5	NA	17	NA	TGTGCCAGTACGACCGCGAAGGGGGACTACGACCATGAGACCCAGTACTTC	CASTTAKGDYDHETQYF
TRBV7-3	TRBJ2-1	NA	18	NA	TGTGCCAGCAGCTTACTTTCAGGGCCACCCTTCTCCTACAATGAGCAGTTCTTC	CASSLLSGPPFSYNEQFF
TRBV2	TRBJ2-1	NA	13	NA	TGTGCCAGCAAACAGGGTAACTACAATGAGCAGTTCTTC	CASKQGNYNEQFF
TRBV9	TRBJ2-4	NA	19	NA	TGTGCCAGCAGCCCCAGTAGTTTCGGACAGATTCTAGCCAAAAACATTCAGTACTTC	CASSPSSFGQILAKNIQYF
TRBV7-6	TRBJ2-1	TRBD2	15	NA	TGTGCCAGCAGCCCGAGAGCGGGGGCGTACAATGAGCAGTTCTTC	CASSPRAGAYNEQFF
TRBV11-2	TRBJ2-7	TRBD1	17	NA	TGTGCCAGCAGCTTAGATCGGGGCAGGGGGCCTCCCTACGAGCAGTACTTC	CASSLDRGRGPPYEQYF
TRBV28	TRBJ2-5	NA	13	NA	TGTGCCAGCAGCGTCCGGGGTCAAGAGACCCAGTACTTC	CASSVRGQETQYF